The 9 T cell receptor beta chains below come from one sample, sequenced in a study of brain metastases from non-small cell lung cancer. Libraries were prepared by immunoSEQ multiplex PCR; TCRdb keeps only in-frame clonotypes and omits some of them. Of thousands of clones listed, approximately 84% are singletons. Sequenced material: tumor-adjacent normal tissue. These receptors were collected from a donor at least 40 years old with non-small cell lung cancer.

The chain carries TRBV15 and TRBJ2-3, with unresolved D. V was cut by 5 bases and J by 1 base, with 7 bases left in between. The CDR3 is made up of 13 amino acids. CDR1 is LNHNV, CDR2 YYDKDF, per germline (reference sequence). The CDR3 loop reads CATSLSGTDTQYF. CDR3 coding DNA: TGTGCCACCAGCCTTTCAGGCACAGATACGCAGTATTTT.

The CDR3 protein is CASSIQASSYNEQFF. Written as DNA, the CDR3 is TGTGCCAGTAGTATACAGGCTAGCTCCTACAATGAGCAGTTCTTC. V is TRBV19 and J is TRBJ2-1; D is undetermined. Per germline, CDR1 LNHDA and CDR2 SQIVND (reference sequence). The V gene lost 2 bases and the J gene lost 0 bases, with 8 bases spanning the gap. The CDR3 length is 15 residues.

The rearrangement uses TRBV6-6 and TRBJ2-6, with D unclear. The germline V gene encodes CDR1 MNHNY and CDR2 SVGAGI (reference sequence). The V gene lost 6 bases and the J gene lost 1 base, with 4 bases spanning the gap. There are 13 residues in the CDR3. The CDR3 region has the DNA TGTGCCAGCAGCTTATCTGGGGCCAACGTCCTGACTTTC. Amino acid sequence: CASSLSGANVLTF.

V is TRBV2 and J is TRBJ2-2; TRBD1 aligns across 7 bases. Per the germline V gene, CDR1 is SNHLY and CDR2 is FYNNEI. The CDR3 runs to 15 residues. V gave up 3 bases and J gave up 4 bases; unmatched junction bases: 5. The CDR3 region has the DNA TGTGCCAGCAGTGAGGAACAGGGGTTCACCGGGGAGCTGTTTTTT. Protein: CASSEEQGFTGELFF.

The chain links TRBV15 to TRBJ1-5, with unresolved D. The V gene lost 5 bases and the J gene lost 0 bases, with 5 bases spanning the gap. The V gene's germline CDR1 is LNHNV and CDR2 YYDKDF (reference sequence). This CDR3 spans 13 amino acids. This CDR3 reads CATSYGSNQPQHF. The CDR3 nucleotides read TGTGCCACCAGCTACGGTAGCAATCAGCCCCAGCATTTT.

The chain uses TRBV28 and TRBJ2-7, with D possibly matching TRBD2 (6 bases). Trimming took off 6 bases at V and 3 bases at J, with 12 bases between the two ends. The CDR3 contains 13 residues. Germline V gives CDR1 MDHEN, CDR2 SYDVKM. The DNA for the CDR3 is TGTGCCAGCAGCGGGGGAAGTTTCTACGAGCAGTACTTC. Its protein product is CASSGGSFYEQYF.

This chain joins TRBV6-1 and TRBJ2-7, with TRBD2 matching over 14 bases. CDR1 is MNHNS, CDR2 SASEGT, per germline. CDR3 size: 19 residues. With 1 base clipped from V and 0 bases from J, the junction kept 8 bases outside the gene matches. The CDR3 reads CASSEGAPGLAGASYEQYF. In DNA form, the CDR3 reads TGTGCCAGCAGTGAAGGTGCTCCGGGACTAGCGGGGGCCTCCTACGAGCAGTACTTC.

The chain has TRBV10-3 and TRBJ2-3, with 9 bases lining up with TRBD2. The CDR3 runs 15 residues. V gave up 3 bases and J gave up 2 bases; unmatched junction bases: 3. Germline V gene lookup returns CDR1 ENHRY and CDR2 SYGVKD. The CDR3 loop is CAISDGLAYTDTQYF. The CDR3 coding sequence is TGTGCCATCAGTGATGGACTAGCGTACACAGATACGCAGTATTTT.

The rearrangement uses TRBV29-1 and TRBJ2-3, with D hard to call. CDR1 is SQVTM and CDR2 is ANQGSEA in the germline V gene. The CDR3 has 12 residues. The V gene lost 4 bases and the J gene lost 0 bases, with 5 bases spanning the gap. In DNA, the CDR3 is TGCAGCGTTGGAGTGAGCACAGATACGCAGTATTTT. As protein: CSVGVSTDTQYF.